Shown below are 11 T cell receptor beta chains from a single sample sequenced in a study of patients and donors after allogeneic stem cell transplantation. TCRdb used MiXCR to reprocess the RT-PCR reads, holding one entry per CDR3 protein. The sample shows hundreds of thousands of distinct CDR3 sequences, around 41% of them seen only once. Sequencing used blood, either unsorted or a sorted T cell fraction (not recorded which). The receptors shown here come from a human donor who was either an allogeneic HSCT recipient or a stem cell or donor lymphocyte infusion donor (not recorded which). It is not recorded whose cells these are; they may come from a transplant donor.

The chain is built from TRBV7-2 and TRBJ1-2; D is unclear. The CDR3 sequence is 13 residues long. V was clipped by 1 base and J by 8 bases, with 11 bases between them. The germline gives CDR1 SGHTA, CDR2 FQGNSA. The CDR3 is CASSLVLTRGYTF. CDR3 nucleotides: TGTGCCAGCAGCTTAGTTCTGACTCGGGGCTACACCTTC.

The J gene is TRBJ2-1, the V gene TRBV7-9, with TRBD1 matching 7 bases. The germline V gene has CDR1 SEHNR and CDR2 FQNEAQ (reference sequence). The CDR3 extends over 15 amino acids. J was trimmed by 8 bases and V by 1 base; bases with no gene match: 8. The DNA of the CDR3 is TGTGCCAGCAGCTTAGGTGGGACAGTCTCCCATGAGCAGTTCTTC. Translation gives CASSLGGTVSHEQFF.

CDR3 in DNA: TGTGCCAGCAGCGTAGATCCCCCGGGGGGGGCCCTCGATGAGCAGTTCTTC. It codes for CASSVDPPGGALDEQFF. The chain joins TRBV9 to TRBJ2-1; 8 bases match TRBD2. V lost 0 bases, J lost 8 bases, and 13 bases stayed unmatched. The germline V gene has CDR1 SGDLS and CDR2 YYNGEE. CDR3 length: 17 residues.

In this sample, this clonotype turned up a few times. The chain combines TRBV20-1 with TRBJ1-1; D unresolved. V shed 1 base and J shed 7 bases, with 7 bases lying between them. There are 11 residues in the CDR3. Germline CDR1 is DFQATT and CDR2 is SNEGSKA (reference sequence). The CDR3 is CSARGPGEAFF. CDR3 in DNA: TGCAGTGCTAGAGGTCCCGGTGAAGCTTTCTTT.

This clonotype came up a few times. The chain recombines TRBV20-1 with TRBJ1-1; no clear D. CDR3 length: 15 residues. Per the germline V gene, CDR1 is DFQATT and CDR2 is SNEGSKA (reference sequence). The V and J ends lost 2 bases and 6 bases respectively, with 19 bases between them. CDR3 DNA sequence: TGCAGTGCTAGAAGTCAGGTGGGAGTCCTGGCTGAAGCTTTCTTT. It encodes CSARSQVGVLAEAFF.

This clonotype turned up a few times. The V call is TRBV28, the J call TRBJ2-5, with a tentative D call TRBD1 (6 bases). There are 14 residues in the CDR3. The germline gives CDR1 MDHEN, CDR2 SYDVKM. V lost 6 bases and J 0 bases, leaving 11 bases between the germline ends. The CDR3: CASRETGYQETQYF. CDR3 in DNA: TGTGCCAGCAGGGAGACAGGTTACCAAGAGACCCAGTACTTC.

This chain joins TRBV27 and TRBJ1-1; 10 nucleotides line up with TRBD1. The CDR3 is made up of 14 amino acids. Germline CDR1 is MNHEY and CDR2 is SMNVEV (reference sequence). V lost 5 bases, J lost 6 bases, and 6 bases stayed unmatched. The CDR3 reads CASSLRDRGSEAFF. In DNA, the CDR3 is TGTGCCAGCAGTCTGAGGGACAGGGGTTCTGAAGCTTTCTTT.

This clonotype was seen more than once but under ten times. The rearrangement uses TRBV12-3 or TRBV12-4 and TRBJ1-1; tentatively, D is TRBD1 (5 bases). The CDR3 runs to 15 residues. Between the trimmed V and J ends, which lost 1 base and 5 bases, there was a span of 14 bases. The CDR3 is CASSLGGSWGTEAFF. The DNA for the CDR3 is TGTGCCAGCAGTTTAGGAGGGAGCTGGGGGACTGAAGCTTTCTTT.

This clonotype turned up a few times. The V gene is TRBV3-1, the J gene TRBJ2-5, with 9 positions matching TRBD2. Germline-derived CDR1 and CDR2 are LGHDT and YNNKEL (reference sequence). Trimming removed 2 bases from V and 1 base from J; junction bases left unmatched: 5. The CDR3 consists of 16 residues. The CDR3 region is CASSQLGLAPQETQYF. The CDR3 bases are TGTGCCAGCAGCCAATTGGGACTAGCCCCCCAAGAGACCCAGTACTTC.

This clonotype was seen more than once but under ten times. The chain is built from TRBV12-3 or TRBV12-4 and TRBJ1-1, with 9 bases aligning to TRBD1. The ends lost 3 bases at V and 11 bases at J; junction bases unmatched: 7. The length of the CDR3 is 13 residues. CDR3 DNA sequence: TGTGCCAGCAGTTTCCGACAGGGGGATAGGGCTTTCTTT. This gives the protein CASSFRQGDRAFF.

In its sample, this clonotype was seen a few times. The chain recombines TRBV7-6 with TRBJ1-4; no firm D call. The CDR3 has 14 residues. The ends were cut back, 6 bases at V and 7 bases at J, with 15 bases in the middle. CDR1 is SGHVS, CDR2 FNYEAQ, per germline. As DNA, the CDR3 is TGTGCCAGCAGTCTCCGTGAAGGGAGTGAAAAACTGTTTTTT. Its translation: CASSLREGSEKLFF.